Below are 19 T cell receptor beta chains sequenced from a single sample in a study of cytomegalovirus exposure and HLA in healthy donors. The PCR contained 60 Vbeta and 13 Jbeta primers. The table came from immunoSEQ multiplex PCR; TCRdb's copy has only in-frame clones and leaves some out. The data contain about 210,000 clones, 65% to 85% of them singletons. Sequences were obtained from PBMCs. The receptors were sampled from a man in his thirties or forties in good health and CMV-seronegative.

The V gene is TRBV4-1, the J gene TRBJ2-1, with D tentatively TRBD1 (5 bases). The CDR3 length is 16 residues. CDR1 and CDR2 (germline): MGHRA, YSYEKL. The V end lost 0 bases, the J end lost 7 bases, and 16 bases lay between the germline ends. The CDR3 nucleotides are TGCGCCAGCAGCCAAGAACCGGCAATCTCAGGGAATGAGCAGTTCTTC. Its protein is CASSQEPAISGNEQFF.

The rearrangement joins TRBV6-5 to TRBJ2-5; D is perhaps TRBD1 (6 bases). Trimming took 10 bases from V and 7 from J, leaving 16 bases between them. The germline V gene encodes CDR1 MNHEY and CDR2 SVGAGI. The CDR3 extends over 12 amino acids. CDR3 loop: CATGAVQGTQYF. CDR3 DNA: TGTGCCACCGGAGCGGTACAGGGGACCCAGTACTTC.

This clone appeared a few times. CDR3 in amino acids: CASSLGTGKYEQYF. The CDR3 DNA is TGCGCCAGCAGCCTCGGGACAGGGAAATACGAGCAGTACTTC. This chain uses TRBV5-1 with TRBJ2-7; 9 bases match TRBD1. Germline V gene data show CDR1 as SGHRS and CDR2 as YFSETQ. The CDR3 consists of 14 residues. V shed 4 bases and J 4 bases; nucleotides not matched to a gene: 6.

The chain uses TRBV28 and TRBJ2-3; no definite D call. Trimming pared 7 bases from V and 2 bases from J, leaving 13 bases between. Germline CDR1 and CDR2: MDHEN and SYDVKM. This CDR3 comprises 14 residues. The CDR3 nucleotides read TGTGCCAGCACCCTGGGCATTTTCACAGATACGCAGTATTTT. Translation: CASTLGIFTDTQYF.

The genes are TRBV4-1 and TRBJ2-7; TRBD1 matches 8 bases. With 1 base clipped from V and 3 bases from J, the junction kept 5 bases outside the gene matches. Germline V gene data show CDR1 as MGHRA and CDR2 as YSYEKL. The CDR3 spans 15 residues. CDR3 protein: CASSQVDRGYYEQYF. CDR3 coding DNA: TGCGCCAGCAGCCAAGTCGACAGGGGCTACTACGAGCAGTACTTC.

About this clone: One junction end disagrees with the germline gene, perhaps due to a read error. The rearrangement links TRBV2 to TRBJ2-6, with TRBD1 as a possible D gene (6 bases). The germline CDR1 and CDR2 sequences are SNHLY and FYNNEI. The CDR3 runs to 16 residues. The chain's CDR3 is CASRRAGVSGASVLTF. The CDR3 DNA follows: TGTGCCAGCAGAAGAGCAGGGGTCTCTGGGGCCAGCGTCCTGACTTTC.

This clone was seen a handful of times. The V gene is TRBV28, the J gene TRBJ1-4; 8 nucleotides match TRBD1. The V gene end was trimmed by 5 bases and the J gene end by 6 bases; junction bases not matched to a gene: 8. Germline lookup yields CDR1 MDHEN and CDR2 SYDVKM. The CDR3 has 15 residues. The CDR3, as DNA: TGTGCCAGCAGTCCTCGGACAGGGAGCGATGAAAAACTGTTTTTT. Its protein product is CASSPRTGSDEKLFF.

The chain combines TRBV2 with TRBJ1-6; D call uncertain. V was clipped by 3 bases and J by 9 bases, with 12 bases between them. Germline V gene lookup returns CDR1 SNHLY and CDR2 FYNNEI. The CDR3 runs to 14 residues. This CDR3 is CASSEETLSSPLHF. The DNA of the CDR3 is TGTGCCAGCAGTGAGGAGACTCTTAGTTCACCCCTCCACTTT. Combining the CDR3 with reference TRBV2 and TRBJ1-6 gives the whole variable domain EPEVTQTPSHQVTQMGQEVILRCVPISNHLYFYWYRQILGQKVEFLVSFYNNEISEKSEIFDDQFSVERPDGSNFTLKIRSTKLEDSAMYFCASSEETLSSPLHFGNGTRLTVT.

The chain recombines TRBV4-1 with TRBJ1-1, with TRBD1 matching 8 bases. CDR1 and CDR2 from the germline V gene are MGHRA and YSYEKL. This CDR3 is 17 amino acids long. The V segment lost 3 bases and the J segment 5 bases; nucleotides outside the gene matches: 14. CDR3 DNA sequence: TGCGCCAGCAGCCATACACTCGCCTACAGGGGGGCGACTGAAGCTTTCTTT. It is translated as CASSHTLAYRGATEAFF.

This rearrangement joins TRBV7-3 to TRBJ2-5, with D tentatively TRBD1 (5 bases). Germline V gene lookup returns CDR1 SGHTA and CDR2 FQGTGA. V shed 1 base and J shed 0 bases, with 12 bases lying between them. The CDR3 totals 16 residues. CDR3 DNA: TGTGCCAGCAGCTTAAGAGGTCGACAGTACCAAGAGACCCAGTACTTC. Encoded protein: CASSLRGRQYQETQYF.

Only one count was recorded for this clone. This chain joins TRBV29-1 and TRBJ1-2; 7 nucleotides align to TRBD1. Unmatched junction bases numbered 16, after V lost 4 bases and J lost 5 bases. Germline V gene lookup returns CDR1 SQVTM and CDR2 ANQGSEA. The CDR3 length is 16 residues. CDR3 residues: CSVVPEPTGFGYGYTF. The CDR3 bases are TGCAGCGTTGTCCCCGAGCCGACAGGGTTTGGTTATGGCTACACCTTC.

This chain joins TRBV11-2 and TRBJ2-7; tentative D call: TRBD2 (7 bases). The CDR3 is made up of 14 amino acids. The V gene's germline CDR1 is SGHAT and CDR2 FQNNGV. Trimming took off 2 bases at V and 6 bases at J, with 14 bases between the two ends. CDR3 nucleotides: TGTGCCAGCAGCTTAAGGGGGGGGGCCGGCGAGCAGTACTTC. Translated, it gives CASSLRGGAGEQYF.

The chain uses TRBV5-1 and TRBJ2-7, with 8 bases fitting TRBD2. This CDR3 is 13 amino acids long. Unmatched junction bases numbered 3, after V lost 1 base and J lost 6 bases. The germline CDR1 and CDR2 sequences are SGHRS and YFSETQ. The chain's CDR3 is CASSLNGGGEQYF. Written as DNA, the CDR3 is TGCGCCAGCAGCTTGAACGGGGGGGGCGAGCAGTACTTC. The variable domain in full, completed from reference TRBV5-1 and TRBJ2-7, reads KAGVTQTPRYLIKTRGQQVTLSCSPISGHRSVSWYQQTPGQGLQFLFEYFSETQRNKGNFPGRFSGRQFSNSRSEMNVSTLELGDSALYLCASSLNGGGEQYFGPGTRLTVT.

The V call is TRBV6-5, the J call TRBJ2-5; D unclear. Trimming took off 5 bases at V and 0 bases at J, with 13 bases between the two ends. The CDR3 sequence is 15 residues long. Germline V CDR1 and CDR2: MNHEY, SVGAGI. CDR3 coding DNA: TGTGCCAGCAGTCCCAAGGAGTGGTACCAAGAGACCCAGTACTTC. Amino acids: CASSPKEWYQETQYF.

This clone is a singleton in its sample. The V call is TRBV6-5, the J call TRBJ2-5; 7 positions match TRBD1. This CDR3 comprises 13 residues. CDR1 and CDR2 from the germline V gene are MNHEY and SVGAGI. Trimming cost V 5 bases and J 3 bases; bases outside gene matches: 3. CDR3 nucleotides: TGTGCCAGCAGTCCGGACAGGAAAGAGACCCAGTACTTC. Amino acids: CASSPDRKETQYF.

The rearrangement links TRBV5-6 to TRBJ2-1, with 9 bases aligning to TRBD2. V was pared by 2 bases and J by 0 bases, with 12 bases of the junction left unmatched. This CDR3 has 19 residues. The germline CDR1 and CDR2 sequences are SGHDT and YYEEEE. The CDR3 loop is CASSFYLSSSGDSYNEQFF. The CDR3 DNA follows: TGTGCCAGCAGCTTTTACCTGTCTTCTAGCGGGGACTCCTACAATGAGCAGTTCTTC.

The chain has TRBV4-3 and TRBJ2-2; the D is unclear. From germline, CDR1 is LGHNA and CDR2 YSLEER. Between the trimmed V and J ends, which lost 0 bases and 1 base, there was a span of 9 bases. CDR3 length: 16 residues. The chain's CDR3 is CASSQDFPLNTGELFF. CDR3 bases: TGCGCCAGCAGCCAAGATTTTCCCCTGAACACCGGGGAGCTGTTTTTT.

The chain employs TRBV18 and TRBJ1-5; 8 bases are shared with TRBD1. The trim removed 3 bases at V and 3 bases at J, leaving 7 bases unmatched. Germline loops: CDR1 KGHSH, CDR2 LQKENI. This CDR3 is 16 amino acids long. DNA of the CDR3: TGTGCCAGCTCACCGGGGCAGGGGGCAGTCAATCAGCCCCAGCATTTT. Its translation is CASSPGQGAVNQPQHF. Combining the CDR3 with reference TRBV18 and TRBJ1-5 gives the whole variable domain NAGVMQNPRHLVRRRGQEARLRCSPMKGHSHVYWYRQLPEEGLKFMVYLQKENIIDESGMPKERFSAEFPKEGPSILRIQQVVRGDSAAYFCASSPGQGAVNQPQHFGDGTRLSIL.

In DNA, the CDR3 is TGTGCCAGCAGCACTAACAATGAGCAGTTCTTC. Translation: CASSTNNEQFF. This chain uses TRBV9 with TRBJ2-1; D is undetermined. This CDR3 comprises 11 residues. CDR1 is SGDLS and CDR2 is YYNGEE in the germline V gene. V was trimmed by 4 bases and J by 5 bases, leaving 4 bases between them.